The rows below give T cell receptor beta chains drawn from one sample of a study of shared clonotypes between healthy human individuals. Produced via immunoSEQ multiplex PCR; TCRdb's table is partial and in-frame only. This table has roughly 1,500,000 clones, about 98% appearing once. The source material was naive CD4+ T cells sorted from blood. These receptors came from a man younger than 40 in good health. The CDR3 runs from the conserved cysteine through the conserved F or W. The D gene is left open where the match is weak. Some rows have no size entry. The others give once, few or many, or a class for an expanded clone.

d_gene	abundance	v_gene	j_gene	CDR3nt	CDR3aa
NA	once	TRBV14	TRBJ1-3	TGTGCCAGCAGCCAATTCGGCAGGCCGCTAACTCAAAAAGCTGGAAACACCATATATTTT	CASSQFGRPLTQKAGNTIYF
TRBD1	NA	TRBV7-9	TRBJ2-6	TGTGCCAGCAGCTTAGCGGGACAGGGTTCCTCTGGGGCCAACGTCCTGACTTTC	CASSLAGQGSSGANVLTF
NA	NA	TRBV5-5	TRBJ2-3	TGTGCCAGCAGCTTTTCTCCCGGCACAGATACGCAGTATTTT	CASSFSPGTDTQYF
NA	NA	TRBV7-8	TRBJ1-1	TGTGCCAGCGGAAGGGGAAACACTGAAGCTTTCTTT	CASGRGNTEAFF
NA	NA	TRBV6-6	TRBJ2-3	TGTGCCAGCAGTCCTTGGGGAACAGATACGCAGTATTTT	CASSPWGTDTQYF
TRBD2	NA	TRBV28	TRBJ2-7	TGTGCCAGCAGTCCTCCCGGGGCGGGAGGCGCCTACGAGCAGTACTTC	CASSPPGAGGAYEQYF
TRBD1	NA	TRBV4-3	TRBJ2-3	TGCGCCAGCAGCCTAATACAGGGGGGCGCGACAGATACGCAGTATTTT	CASSLIQGGATDTQYF
NA	once	TRBV2	TRBJ1-4	TGTGCCAGCAGTGCAGGGGTGGGGGTTAAACTGTTTTTT	CASSAGVGVKLFF
TRBD1	NA	TRBV7-7	TRBJ2-1	TGTGCTAGCAGCCCGCATACAGGGGTTGAGCAGTTCTTC	CASSPHTGVEQFF
NA	once	TRBV18	TRBJ2-1	TGTGCCAGCTCACGGAGCCCTGAGCAGTTCTTC	CASSRSPEQFF
TRBD2	once	TRBV29-1	TRBJ2-1	TGCAGCGTTGGGGCTCCGGGACTAGCGTCGAGCTCCTACAATGAGCAGTTCTTC	CSVGAPGLASSSYNEQFF
NA	NA	TRBV10-3	TRBJ2-2	TGTGCCATCAGTGGGACCGGGTGGGAACTGTTTTTT	CAISGTGWELFF
TRBD2	NA	TRBV14	TRBJ2-7	TGTGCCAGCAGCCCCTGGACTAGCGTTACCTACGAGCAGTACTTC	CASSPWTSVTYEQYF
TRBD1	NA	TRBV18	TRBJ1-1	TGTGCCAGCTCACCCCCTTTCGGATTGAGGGGGCGCACTGAAGCTTTCTTT	CASSPPFGLRGRTEAFF
TRBD1	NA	TRBV6-4	TRBJ2-1	TGTGCCAGCAGTTTAGCTTCTGGGGACAGGTCCTACAATGAGCAGTTCTTC	CASSLASGDRSYNEQFF
TRBD1	NA	TRBV6-1	TRBJ1-2	TGTGCCAGCAGTGTTACATTGGACAGGGTTTACGGCTACACCTTC	CASSVTLDRVYGYTF
TRBD1	NA	TRBV5-1	TRBJ2-6	TGCGCCAGCAGCCGGGACAGCAGCTCTGGGGCCAACGTCCTGACTTTC	CASSRDSSSGANVLTF
NA	NA	TRBV19	TRBJ2-2	TGTGCCAGTAGCCTTGTGTCACTAGTCGAGCGGTCCGGGGAGCTGTTTTTT	CASSLVSLVERSGELFF
NA	NA	TRBV10-3	TRBJ2-3	TGTGCCATCACGGCCGCGCCGGGGGATACGCAGTATTTT	CAITAAPGDTQYF
NA	once	TRBV19	TRBJ2-7	TGTGCCAGTAGCAGAGGACTATCAAAATCCTTTGAGCAGTACTTC	CASSRGLSKSFEQYF
NA	NA	TRBV7-8	TRBJ2-2	TGTGCCAGCAGCTTAGTTGATGCCGGGGAGCTGTTTTTT	CASSLVDAGELFF
NA	NA	TRBV29-1	TRBJ2-5	TGCAGCGGACTGACAGGTCCCGAGACCCAGTACTTC	CSGLTGPETQYF
TRBD1	NA	TRBV14	TRBJ2-1	TGTGCCAGCAGCCAAGACCTCGGGACAGGGTTGTTCTTC	CASSQDLGTGLFF
NA	NA	TRBV4-3	TRBJ2-3	TGCGCCAGCAGCCAAGCAATCTGGGCAGAATCTTGGAGCACAGATACGCAGTATTTT	CASSQAIWAESWSTDTQYF
NA	NA	TRBV18	TRBJ1-5	TGTGCCAGCTCACCCCGGGCAGGGGGCAATCAGCCCCAGCATTTT	CASSPRAGGNQPQHF
TRBD2	NA	TRBV5-1	TRBJ2-7	TGCGCCAGCAGCTCCCTCCGCGGGAGGGCCCCCGGGTCCTACGAGCAGTACTTC	CASSSLRGRAPGSYEQYF
TRBD2	NA	TRBV5-1	TRBJ2-3	TGCGCCAGCAGCCCCCTTACGACTAGCTTGAACACAGATACGCAGTATTTT	CASSPLTTSLNTDTQYF
NA	NA	TRBV29-1	TRBJ1-1	TGCAGCGTTGAAGCCATTGGACAGCCAGACGGGGCTTTCTTT	CSVEAIGQPDGAFF
NA	NA	TRBV6-1	TRBJ2-1	TGTGCCAGCAGTGAAGCTTTGCCGCGGGAGCAGTTCTTC	CASSEALPREQFF
NA	NA	TRBV10-3	TRBJ1-3	TGTGCCATCAAAGGTAACGCCGGAAACACCATATATTTT	CAIKGNAGNTIYF
NA	once	TRBV9	TRBJ2-2	TGTGCCAGCAGCGTTAACAGCCAGAACACCGGGGAGCTGTTTTTT	CASSVNSQNTGELFF
NA	NA	TRBV12-2	TRBJ2-4	TGTGCAAGTCGTACCCGCCCCCCGGGACTATACATTCAGTACTTC	CASRTRPPGLYIQYF
TRBD2	NA	TRBV5-4	TRBJ2-7	TGTGCCAGCAGCGGGACTACCTACGAGCAGTACTTC	CASSGTTYEQYF
NA	NA	TRBV18	TRBJ2-5	TGTGCCAGCTCACGAGGGGAGACCCAGTACTTC	CASSRGETQYF
TRBD1	once	TRBV15	TRBJ2-1	TGTGCCACCAGCACCCGGGACAGGGGGCGACTAGCAGTTTACAATGAGCAGTTCTTC	CATSTRDRGRLAVYNEQFF
TRBD1	NA	TRBV5-6	TRBJ1-5	TGTGCCAGCAGACGACAGGGGAATCAGCCCCAGCATTTT	CASRRQGNQPQHF
TRBD1	NA	TRBV19	TRBJ2-7	TGTGCCAGTAGTTATACAGACAGGGCCTACGAGCAGTACTTC	CASSYTDRAYEQYF
TRBD1	once	TRBV28	TRBJ1-5	TGTGCCAGCAGCAGGGACAGTCGATTCTTTCAGCCCCAGCATTTT	CASSRDSRFFQPQHF
TRBD2	NA	TRBV7-9	TRBJ2-2	TGTGCCAGCAGCTTAGCCCAAGGACTAGCGGGAGTTATCACCGGGGAGCTGTTTTTT	CASSLAQGLAGVITGELFF
TRBD1	once	TRBV18	TRBJ1-5	TGTGCCAGCTCACGGTCGGGACAGACTTACAATCAGCCCCAGCATTTT	CASSRSGQTYNQPQHF
NA	NA	TRBV6-6	TRBJ2-7	TGTGCCAGCAGTCGAGCGCTTAGCTCCTACGAGCAGTACTTC	CASSRALSSYEQYF
TRBD2	NA	TRBV18	TRBJ2-1	TGTGCCAGCTCACCAGCGGGAGGAAATGAGCAGTTCTTC	CASSPAGGNEQFF
TRBD2	NA	TRBV6-5	TRBJ2-7	TGTGCCAGCAACCCCCCGGGGGGTCGCGAGCAGTACTTC	CASNPPGGREQYF
NA	NA	TRBV18	TRBJ1-5	TGTGCCAGTTCACCGGCAGATAGCAATCAGCCCCAGCATTTT	CASSPADSNQPQHF
TRBD2	NA	TRBV15	TRBJ2-1	TGTGCCACCAGCAGAGTGTCACTAGCGGGGACCAGCTCCTACAATGAGCAGTTCTTC	CATSRVSLAGTSSYNEQFF
TRBD2	NA	TRBV19	TRBJ2-1	TGTGCCAGTAGTCCACCGGGACTAGCGACCGATGAGCAGTTCTTC	CASSPPGLATDEQFF
TRBD1	NA	TRBV9	TRBJ2-4	TGTGCCAGCAGCCCCACACGAACGACAGGGCGTCACATTCAGTACTTC	CASSPTRTTGRHIQYF
TRBD2	NA	TRBV5-1	TRBJ2-5	TGCGCCAGCAGCTTGGGACTAGCGGGGAACCAAGAGACCCAGTACTTC	CASSLGLAGNQETQYF
NA	NA	TRBV9	TRBJ2-1	TGTGCCAGCAGTCGGGGCTCCTACAATGAGCAGTTCTTC	CASSRGSYNEQFF
NA	NA	TRBV2	TRBJ1-4	TGTGCCAGCAGTGAAGAGGGGCTCGATAATGAAAAACTGTTTTTT	CASSEEGLDNEKLFF
NA	NA	TRBV5-1	TRBJ2-7	TGCGCCAGCAGCTTGGCACCGGGACTGATATACGAGCAGTACTTC	CASSLAPGLIYEQYF
TRBD1	NA	TRBV27	TRBJ2-2	TGTGCCAGCAGCGTACACTGGACAGGGGACACCGGGGAGCTGTTTTTT	CASSVHWTGDTGELFF
NA	NA	TRBV28	TRBJ1-5	TGTGCCAGCAGTTTCGCGGGACGCAACAATCAGCCCCAGCATTTT	CASSFAGRNNQPQHF
NA	NA	TRBV6-1	TRBJ2-5	TGTGCCAGCATGACGAAGCGCAGTCACCAAGAGACCCAGTACTTC	CASMTKRSHQETQYF